One TCR beta chain is described in this entry. The sample comes from a study of OX40 agonist ivuxolimab in advanced cancers. Study in general: Intravenous ivuxolimab at 0.01 to 10 mg/kg was given to patients every 2 weeks.

Sequencing was performed with immunoSEQ multiplex PCR; in TCRdb, only in-frame clones are kept and a portion is missing. The data show some 57,000 clones, more than 65% seen once. Germline V gene sequence: CDR1 ENHRY, CDR2 SYGVKD. The CDR3 totals 14 residues. With 6 bases clipped from V and 0 bases from J, the junction kept 2 bases outside the gene matches. This TCR came from an adult with an advanced solid tumor such as melanoma, head and neck, liver or kidney cancer. The material sequenced was CD4+ or CD8+ T cells sorted from blood, taken in a trial of the OX40 agonist ivuxolimab. The genes are TRBV10-3 and TRBJ1-1, with 9 nucleotides matching TRBD1. This chain's CDR3 is CAISRQGVNTEAFF. The CDR3 bases are TGTGCCATCAGCAGACAGGGGGTGAACACTGAAGCTTTCTTT.